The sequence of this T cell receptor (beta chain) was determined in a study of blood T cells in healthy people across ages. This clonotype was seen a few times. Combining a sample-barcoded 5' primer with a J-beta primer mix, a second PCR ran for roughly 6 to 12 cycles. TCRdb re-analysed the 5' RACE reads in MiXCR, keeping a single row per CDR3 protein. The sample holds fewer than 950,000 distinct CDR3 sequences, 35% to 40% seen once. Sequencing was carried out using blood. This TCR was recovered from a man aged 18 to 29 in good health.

CDR3 nucleotide sequence: TGTGCCAGCAGCAACACCTACACCTACGAGCAGTACTTC. It yields the protein CASSNTYTYEQYF. This chain uses TRBV5-6 with TRBJ2-7; D is unclear. This CDR3 is built from 13 residues. V shed 4 bases and J shed 2 bases, with 10 bases lying between them. Germline V gene data show CDR1 as SGHDT and CDR2 as YYEEEE.